These T cell receptor beta chains were read from a single sample in a study of blood T cell repertoires in COVID-19. Sequencing was performed with immunoSEQ multiplex PCR; in TCRdb, only in-frame clones are kept and a portion is missing. The sample consists of more than 70,000 clones, roughly 80% of them appearing once. Sequencing input: peripheral blood. The receptor source for this set is a woman between 65 and 79 years old with acute or convalescent COVID-19. Both conserved end residues are part of each CDR3. The order of the fields is CDR3 protein, V gene, J gene.

CASSLASRQGTGNTIYF	TRBV7-2	TRBJ1-3
CASSIGAGELYNEQFF	TRBV11-3	TRBJ2-1
CASSRQGRHETQYF	TRBV19	TRBJ2-5
CASSFAGAQTQYF	TRBV12-3/TRBV12-4	TRBJ2-5
CATSRDGTSGWNQPQHF	TRBV15	TRBJ1-5
CASSLSGQIRRTEAFF	TRBV3-1/TRBV3-2	TRBJ1-1
CASSLAETQYF	TRBV5-1	TRBJ2-5
CASSHRNRGNTEAFF	TRBV7-9	TRBJ1-1
CASSRPQGGGPQYF	TRBV11-2	TRBJ2-3
CASTVSEVGEQYF	TRBV9	TRBJ2-7